What follows are 6 T cell receptor beta chains derived from one specimen sequenced in a study of T cell changes during pregnancy in multiple sclerosis. Here immunoSEQ multiplex PCR was the method, and the copy in TCRdb shows in-frame clones only, minus some. The sample records about 77,000 clones, about 88% being singletons. Source: peripheral blood, taken before pregnancy. These receptors originate from a female donor with multiple sclerosis, enrolled in a pregnancy study.

The chain uses TRBV5-4 and TRBJ2-3, with 11 bases fitting TRBD2. Germline assignment: CDR1 SGHNT and CDR2 YYREEE (reference sequence). The CDR3 extends over 17 amino acids. V gave up 2 bases and J gave up 4 bases; unmatched junction bases: 9. The CDR3 sequence: CASSFRSSGGFADTQYF. The CDR3 nucleotides read TGTGCCAGCAGCTTCCGTTCTAGCGGGGGGTTCGCAGATACGCAGTATTTT. The whole variable domain, filled in from reference TRBV5-4 and TRBJ2-3, reads ETGVTQSPTHLIKTRGQQVTLRCSSQSGHNTVSWYQQALGQGPQFIFQYYREEENGRGNFPPRFSGLQFPNYSSELNVNALELDDSALYLCASSFRSSGGFADTQYFGPGTRLTVL.

The chain employs TRBV7-2 and TRBJ2-5; D may be TRBD2 (7 bases). The length of the CDR3 is 15 residues. Trimming cost V 5 bases and J 2 bases, with 15 bases left between them. Germline V gene lookup returns CDR1 SGHTA and CDR2 FQGNSA. The CDR3 sequence: CASSPPGGRQETQYF. The CDR3 DNA sequence: TGTGCCAGCAGCCCCCCCGGGGGGCGTCAAGAGACCCAGTACTTC.

The gene calls are TRBV11-2 and TRBJ2-3; TRBD2 agrees at 13 bases. This CDR3 region has 15 residues. Germline CDR1 SGHAT, CDR2 FQNNGV. J was trimmed by 5 bases and V by 5 bases; bases with no gene match: 4. This chain's CDR3 is CASSARTSGGDTQYF. The CDR3 DNA reads TGTGCCAGCAGCGCCCGGACTAGCGGGGGAGATACGCAGTATTTT.

The gene calls are TRBV5-1 and TRBJ2-6, with 7 bases lining up with TRBD2. J was trimmed by 0 bases and V by 0 bases; bases with no gene match: 6. This CDR3 spans 18 amino acids. Germline V gene sequence: CDR1 SGHRS, CDR2 YFSETQ. The CDR3 DNA reads TGCGCCAGCAGCTTGGCCCCAGCGGGACCCTCTGGGGCCAACGTCCTGACTTTC. Amino acids: CASSLAPAGPSGANVLTF.

This clone turned up a few times. For the CDR3, the DNA is TGTGCCAGCAGTTTTGTGGACAGAGCTTACGAGCAGTACTTC. Its protein is CASSFVDRAYEQYF. The V and J genes are TRBV28 and TRBJ2-7, with D maybe TRBD1 (6 bases). This CDR3 spans 14 amino acids. Germline V lookup: CDR1 MDHEN, CDR2 SYDVKM. V shed 3 bases and J shed 4 bases, with 13 bases lying between them.

The chain employs TRBV9 and TRBJ2-2; TRBD2 might be the D (5 bases). CDR3 length equals 18 residues. V dropped 3 bases and J dropped 6 bases, with 24 bases sitting between them. Germline V gene lookup returns CDR1 SGDLS and CDR2 YYNGEE. CDR3 coding DNA: TGTGCCAGCAGCGCAAAGACCCGGGAAATAGCGTACGCCGGGGAGCTGTTTTTT. Encoded protein: CASSAKTREIAYAGELFF.